The 6 T cell receptor beta chains below come from one sample, sequenced in a study of T cells in tuberculosis. Time point meaning: new active TB diagnosis, blood taken before or within 7 days of starting treatment. Assay: immunoSEQ multiplex PCR; the TCRdb copy retains only in-frame clones and omits some. The repertoire consists of tens of thousands of clones, with approximately 93% occurring once and the leading ten covering about an eighth. The sample consisted of PBMCs, taken at tuberculosis diagnosis. The receptors here all came from an adult with tuberculosis.

The chain employs TRBV6-1 and TRBJ2-7; 9 nucleotides match TRBD1. CDR3 length equals 15 residues. J was trimmed by 3 bases and V by 0 bases; bases with no gene match: 3. Per the germline V gene, CDR1 is MNHNS and CDR2 is SASEGT. DNA of the CDR3: TGTGCCAGCAGTGAAGCGATGGGACAGGGCTACGAGCAGTACTTC. As protein: CASSEAMGQGYEQYF.

This chain joins TRBV6-6 and TRBJ2-7; 8 nucleotides align to TRBD1. V lost 6 bases, J lost 1 base, and 8 bases stayed unmatched. The CDR3 extends over 15 amino acids. Germline CDR1 MNHNY, CDR2 SVGAGI (reference sequence). The CDR3 sequence: CASRLGQGESYEQYF. The CDR3 coding sequence is TGTGCCAGCAGGCTTGGACAGGGAGAATCCTACGAGCAGTACTTC.

This chain links TRBV14 with TRBJ2-7; possibly TRBD2 for D (6 bases). This CDR3 spans 16 amino acids. V dropped 3 bases and J dropped 1 base, with 16 bases sitting between them. Germline V CDR1 and CDR2: SGHDN, FVKESK. CDR3 loop: CASSQIIGEESYEQYF. CDR3 in DNA: TGTGCCAGCAGCCAGATTATTGGGGAGGAGTCCTACGAGCAGTACTTC.

V is TRBV30 and J is TRBJ1-2, with TRBD1 matching over 7 bases. The CDR3 consists of 16 residues. Germline assignment: CDR1 GTSNPN and CDR2 SVGIG (reference sequence). Trimming at V came to 2 bases and at J to 0 bases, leaving 9 bases not matched to a gene. The CDR3, as DNA: TGTGCCTGGAGTAGGGACAGTAGGGGCTCTAACTATGGCTACACCTTC. It encodes CAWSRDSRGSNYGYTF.

The J gene is TRBJ2-3, the V gene TRBV2, with 10 positions matching TRBD1. The CDR3 consists of 16 residues. Germline lookup yields CDR1 SNHLY and CDR2 FYNNEI. The V gene end was trimmed by 4 bases and the J gene end by 3 bases; junction bases not matched to a gene: 7. The CDR3 nucleotides are TGTGCCAGCAGTGGCCGGGACAGGGGCCTAACAGATACGCAGTATTTT. Translation: CASSGRDRGLTDTQYF. The variable domain in full, completed from reference TRBV2 and TRBJ2-3, reads EPEVTQTPSHQVTQMGQEVILRCVPISNHLYFYWYRQILGQKVEFLVSFYNNEISEKSEIFDDQFSVERPDGSNFTLKIRSTKLEDSAMYFCASSGRDRGLTDTQYFGPGTRLTVL.

The chain joins TRBV12-5 to TRBJ1-2, with D unresolved. In germline, CDR1 is LGHNT, CDR2 FRNRAP. Trimming cost V 3 bases and J 0 bases, with 11 bases left between them. This CDR3 has 15 amino acids. Written as DNA, the CDR3 is TGTGCTAGTGGTTTTTATTCGAGTCCTAACTATGGCTACACCTTC. It specifies CASGFYSSPNYGYTF.